These T cell receptor beta chains were read from a single sample in a study of OX40 agonist ivuxolimab in advanced cancers. TCRdb keeps only in-frame clones here, not all; method: immunoSEQ multiplex PCR. The sample consists of 40,000 or so clones, about 82% of them appearing once. This specimen consisted of CD4+ or CD8+ T cells sorted from blood, obtained in a trial of the OX40 agonist ivuxolimab. Every receptor here comes from an adult with an advanced solid tumor such as melanoma, head and neck, liver or kidney cancer. Each CDR3 is given with its conserved first and last residue. D genes are given only for firm matches. Some rows have no size entry. The others give once, few or many, or a class for an expanded clone.

J gene,D gene,V gene,clone size,CDR3 DNA,CDR3 protein
TRBJ2-7,TRBD1,TRBV6-5,-,TGTGCCAGCAGCCCCGGGACAGGGTTTTACGAGCAGTACTTC,CASSPGTGFYEQYF
TRBJ2-1,-,TRBV7-7,-,TGTGCTAGCAGCCACGGGACTGGGAATGAGCAGTTCTTC,CASSHGTGNEQFF
TRBJ2-2,-,TRBV2,-,TGTGCCAGCAGTGAGATGGGGGCCCGGCGGACCGGGGAGCTGTTTTTT,CASSEMGARRTGELFF
TRBJ2-6,TRBD2,TRBV9,-,TGTGCCAGCAGCCCCACTAGCGGCCCAGTAATCGGGGCCAACGTCCTGACTTTC,CASSPTSGPVIGANVLTF
TRBJ2-7,TRBD2,TRBV4-3,-,TGCGCCAGCAGCCAAGATGGGACGGGAGGGGTTTACGAGCAGTACTTC,CASSQDGTGGVYEQYF
TRBJ2-2,-,TRBV5-8,-,TGTGCCAGCAGCGGCCGACGGGACGGGGAGCTGTTTTTT,CASSGRRDGELFF
TRBJ2-5,-,TRBV11-2,few,TGTGCCAGCAGCTTAGACTGGGGGCAAGAGACCCAGTACTTC,CASSLDWGQETQYF
TRBJ1-2,-,TRBV30,-,TGTGCCTGGAGTGACCTAAACAGGGCGGGAAACTATGGCTACACCTTC,CAWSDLNRAGNYGYTF
TRBJ2-3,-,TRBV29-1,-,TGCAGCGTTAAACCCAGTTCCACAGATACGCAGTATTTT,CSVKPSSTDTQYF
TRBJ1-1,-,TRBV5-3,-,TGTGCCAGAAGCCCCGAGGGGACCAAAACCCAGCAACTGAACACTGAAGCTTTCTTT,CARSPEGTKTQQLNTEAFF
TRBJ1-5,-,TRBV19,-,TGTGCCAGTAGTTCGCTGGGGGGCGCCGCGTTCTCTGGGCCCCAGCATTTT,CASSSLGGAAFSGPQHF
TRBJ2-7,-,TRBV2,-,TGTGCCAGCAGTGAGCGAGGACCGTCTTACGAGCAGTACTTC,CASSERGPSYEQYF
TRBJ1-2,-,TRBV5-8,-,TGTGCCAGCAGCCCCTGGGGGGTTGGCGGCTACACCTTC,CASSPWGVGGYTF
TRBJ2-1,TRBD2,TRBV5-4,-,TGTGCCAGCAGCTTACCAGGGACTAGCGGGACTGGGTTCTTC,CASSLPGTSGTGFF
TRBJ2-1,-,TRBV7-5,-,TGTGTCAGAAGCTTCCTGACACCCCACCCTCCCTACAATGAGCAGTTCTTC,CVRSFLTPHPPYNEQFF
TRBJ2-2,TRBD1,TRBV4-1,-,TGCGCCAGCAGCTGGGACAGAACGGTCCCCGGGGAGCTGTTTTTT,CASSWDRTVPGELFF
TRBJ1-6,TRBD1,TRBV27,few,TGTGCCAGCAGACCTATTCGGGACAGCTATAATTCACCCCTCCACTTT,CASRPIRDSYNSPLHF
TRBJ2-2,TRBD1,TRBV19,once,TGTGCCAGTAGTGACAGGGGACGCAACACCGGGGAGCTGTTTTTT,CASSDRGRNTGELFF
TRBJ2-2,TRBD1,TRBV5-4,-,TGTGCCAGCAGCTTACAGGGGAAGCACACCGGGGAGCTGTTTTTT,CASSLQGKHTGELFF
TRBJ2-6,-,TRBV27,-,TGTGCCAGCAGGAGGATCTCTGGGGCCAACGTCCTGACTTTC,CASRRISGANVLTF
TRBJ2-7,TRBD1,TRBV27,-,TGTGCCAGCAGTTTATCGGGACAGGGGGTTTCCTACGAGCAGTACTTC,CASSLSGQGVSYEQYF
TRBJ1-4,-,TRBV7-3,-,TGTGCCAGCAGCTTATCTGGAGCGACAAATGAAAAACTGTTTTTT,CASSLSGATNEKLFF
TRBJ1-3,-,TRBV20-1,-,TGCAGTGCTTTCCAGGGAAACACCATATATTTT,CSAFQGNTIYF
TRBJ1-2,TRBD1,TRBV29-1,few,TGCAGCGTTGAGGCAGGGGGCCTAGGCTACACCTTC,CSVEAGGLGYTF
TRBJ2-7,-,TRBV18,-,TGTGCCAGCTCCCGCAGTGGTATGGGATTAGGCGAGCAGTACTTC,CASSRSGMGLGEQYF
TRBJ1-5,TRBD1,TRBV6-1,-,TGTGCCAGCAGTGCGACAGGGGGGGATCAGCCCCAGCATTTT,CASSATGGDQPQHF
TRBJ2-7,-,TRBV11-2,-,TGTGCCAGCAGCTTAGGCCGGGGAACCTACGAGCAGTACTTC,CASSLGRGTYEQYF
TRBJ2-2,TRBD2,TRBV5-4,-,TGTGCCAGCAGCCCAGGACCCCGGGGGGTGGCCGGGGAGCTGTTTTTT,CASSPGPRGVAGELFF
TRBJ1-1,-,TRBV6-5,-,TGTGCCAGCAGTTACTCGGACAGACTGAACACTGAAGCTTTCTTT,CASSYSDRLNTEAFF
TRBJ2-5,-,TRBV7-9,-,TGTGCCAGCAGCTCTCGGGAGCTTCAAGAGACCCAGTACTTC,CASSSRELQETQYF
TRBJ1-5,-,TRBV27,-,TGTGCCAGCAGTTTATTGAACGGACATCAGCCCCAGCATTTT,CASSLLNGHQPQHF
TRBJ2-7,-,TRBV7-3,-,TGTGCCAGCAGCGCAAGTCAGGGCTACGAGCAGTACTTC,CASSASQGYEQYF